This T cell receptor beta chain came from a study of OX40 agonist ivuxolimab in advanced cancers. About the investigation overall: Ivuxolimab, which targeted the costimulatory receptor OX40 (CD134), was an agonistic, fully human IgG2 monoclonal antibody. In the dose-escalation cohort, more than 80% of patients were male, and the mean age was roughly 56 years with a range of about 20 to 79. Prior anti-PD-1, anti-PD-L1 or anti-CTLA-4 therapy was permitted, and about two fifths of dose-escalation patients had received checkpoint inhibitors. Of the roughly 52 dose-escalation patients, hepatocellular carcinoma was present in around 20, melanoma in around 15, renal cell carcinoma in 9 and head and neck cancer in 9. Intravenous ivuxolimab was administered to patients every 2 weeks at six dose levels: 0.01, 0.1, 0.3, 1.5, 3 and 10 mg/kg. The monotherapy dose-escalation portion (N = 52 patients) of the phase I ivuxolimab trial is reported in the paper. Partial responses occurred in three dose-escalation patients: two with cutaneous melanoma and one with hepatocellular carcinoma. The purpose of peripheral TCRbeta sequencing was to test whether ivuxolimab changed TCR sequence diversity and led to clonal T-cell expansion. On the study overall, not on this receptor specifically: Partial responders in the 0.1-3.0 mg/kg groups had among the lowest normalized peripheral clonal expansion, especially among CD8+ T cells. Low levels of normalized T-cell clonal expansion were also seen in some patients who did not respond. Clonal expansion of both CD4+ and CD8+ blood T cells was observed from baseline to week 6 at doses 0.1 to 3.0 mg/kg. On average, CD8+ T cells showed more expanded clones than CD4+ T cells after ivuxolimab. The antigen specificity of the peripheral T cells that underwent clonal expansion was not determined.

The trial excluded patients who had a history of autoimmune disease or who were on systemic immunosuppression. In every dose cohort, peripheral blood was drawn for TCR sequencing at baseline, cycle 4 day 1, and cycle 7 day 1. Samples came from an open-label, multicenter, first-in-human phase I dose-escalation trial of ivuxolimab. Adults with locally advanced or metastatic melanoma, renal cell, hepatocellular, or head and neck squamous cell carcinoma were enrolled in the trial. CD4+ and CD8+ T cells were sorted separately from peripheral blood before TCR sequencing. To sequence the TCRbeta CDR3 region, genomic DNA was isolated from the sorted cells. The immunoSEQ Assay was used for sequencing of TCRbeta CDR3 regions. Drawn from immuneACCESS, this table holds only the in-frame rearrangements with V and J called that TCRdb kept. Clones are partly lost; checked studies trace under half to an unresolved V gene and leave the rest unexplained. Counted in this sample were about 82,000 clones; 70% to 90% of them appeared once. 7% to 8.5% of the sample is taken by the ten largest.

On this clone: Its target antigen remains unknown. Nothing much larger sits one base from this clone, and base qualities are not available.

The germline V gene (reference sequence) specifies SEHNR as CDR1 and FQNEAQ as CDR2. The CDR3 numbers 17 residues from cysteine through phenylalanine. Solely the CDR3 DNA is kept, with 51 bases framed from the first base. V is pared back by 1 base and J by 6 bases, with 22 bases lying between the germline termini. The rearranged chain carries TRBV7-9 and TRBJ2-7; the best D guess is TRBD2, with 6 bases matching. The sequence derives from an adult with an advanced solid tumor such as melanoma, head and neck, liver or kidney cancer. The material was CD4+ or CD8+ T cells sorted from blood, obtained in a trial of the OX40 agonist ivuxolimab. The sequence in DNA is TGTGCCAGCAGCTTAGAACTAGCATCCCCAAAATATTTCGAGCAGTACTTC. This encodes CASSLELASPKYFEQYF.